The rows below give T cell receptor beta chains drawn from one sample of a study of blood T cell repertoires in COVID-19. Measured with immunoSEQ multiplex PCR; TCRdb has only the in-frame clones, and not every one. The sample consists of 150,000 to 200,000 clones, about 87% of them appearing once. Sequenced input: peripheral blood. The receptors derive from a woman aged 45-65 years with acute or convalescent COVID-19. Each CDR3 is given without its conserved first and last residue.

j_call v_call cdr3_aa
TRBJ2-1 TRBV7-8 ASSRGQAYNEQF
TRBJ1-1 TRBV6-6 ASSYRETGANTEAF
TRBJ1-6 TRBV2 ASRSGQGGTPLH
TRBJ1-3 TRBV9 ASSSHGGQGAPGNTIY
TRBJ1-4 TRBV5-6 ASSLEPTNEKLF
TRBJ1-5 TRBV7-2 ASSRRLGNQPQH
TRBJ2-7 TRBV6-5 ASTSFRGPSYEQY
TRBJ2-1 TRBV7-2 ASSLGYREREQF
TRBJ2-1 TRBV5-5 ASSAGLAGVYNEQF
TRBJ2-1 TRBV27 ASSLQGASEQF
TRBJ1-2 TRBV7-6 ASSLRGQGRNGYT
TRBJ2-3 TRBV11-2 ASSPSGGRRTDTQY
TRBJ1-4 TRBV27 ASRRDRGRTNEKLF
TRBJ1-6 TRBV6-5 ASRASTGALAPLH
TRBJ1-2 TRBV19 ASSTEGNTRYGYT
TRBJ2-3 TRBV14 ASSQKLAGDLSTDTQY
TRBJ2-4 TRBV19 ASSMTGYGIQY
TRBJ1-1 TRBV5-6 ASSPLPGQGWNTEAF
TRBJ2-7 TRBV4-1 ASSQEWGQGTYEQY
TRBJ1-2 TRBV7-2 ASTPGQGNYGYT
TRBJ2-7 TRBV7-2 ASSFSRELSYEQY
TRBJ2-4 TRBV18 ASSPRRDGGNIQY
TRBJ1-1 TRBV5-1 ASSLAMMETEAF